This T cell receptor beta chain was documented in a study of blood T cell repertoires in COVID-19. Background on the study: Collection of acute and convalescent COVID-19 samples took place in the United States, Italy and Spain. PBMCs, B-cell-depleted T cells, or T cells were the source of the cDNA or gDNA that made up the material.

The germline CDR1 and CDR2 sequences are SNHLY and FYNNEI. V lost 4 bases to trimming and J lost 3 bases; unmatched junction nucleotides: 6. The CDR3 loop spans 16 amino acids. Methods used by the authors: By means of reference gene primer amplification, nucleated cell counts were estimated. The repertoire was sequenced with immunoSEQ multiplex PCR; TCRdb's copy has only in-frame clones and lacks some. D and trimming were read from the DNA, whereas the V and J calls and clone size are those reported in that table. The sample lists hundreds of thousands of clones, about 87% seen once, with 3% to 3.5% in the top ten.

The chain couples TRBV2 to TRBJ2-4; 10 nucleotides align to TRBD1. The sequenced material came from peripheral blood. The source is a man in his sixties with acute or convalescent COVID-19. CDR3 sequence (DNA): TGTGCCAGCAGTGTCGACAGGGGGCATGTCAAAAACATTCAGTACTTC. As protein: CASSVDRGHVKNIQYF.